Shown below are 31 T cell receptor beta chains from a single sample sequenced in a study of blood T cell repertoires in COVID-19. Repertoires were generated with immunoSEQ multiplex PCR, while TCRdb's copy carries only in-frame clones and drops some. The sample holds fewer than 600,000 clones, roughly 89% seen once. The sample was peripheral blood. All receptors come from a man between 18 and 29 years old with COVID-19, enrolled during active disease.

The CDR3 DNA is TGTGCCAGCAGCTTAGGGGGACAGGGGTTCTCTGGAAACACCATATATTTT. Encoded protein: CASSLGGQGFSGNTIYF. The chain links TRBV7-6 to TRBJ1-3, with 10 bases fitting TRBD1. The CDR3 spans 17 residues. CDR1 is SGHVS, CDR2 FNYEAQ, per germline. Unmatched junction bases numbered 3, after V lost 1 base and J lost 0 bases.

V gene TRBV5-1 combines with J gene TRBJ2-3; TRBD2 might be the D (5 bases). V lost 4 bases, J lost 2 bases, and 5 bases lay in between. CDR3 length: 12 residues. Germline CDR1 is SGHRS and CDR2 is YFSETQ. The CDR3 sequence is CASSLATDTQYF. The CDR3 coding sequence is TGCGCCAGCAGCCTAGCCACAGATACGCAGTATTTT.

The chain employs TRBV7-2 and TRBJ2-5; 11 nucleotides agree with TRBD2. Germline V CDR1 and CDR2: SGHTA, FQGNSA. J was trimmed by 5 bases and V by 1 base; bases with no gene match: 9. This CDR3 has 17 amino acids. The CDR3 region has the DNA TGTGCCAGCAGCTTAGATCTGCCTAGCGGGAGGCGGGAGACCCAGTACTTC. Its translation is CASSLDLPSGRRETQYF.

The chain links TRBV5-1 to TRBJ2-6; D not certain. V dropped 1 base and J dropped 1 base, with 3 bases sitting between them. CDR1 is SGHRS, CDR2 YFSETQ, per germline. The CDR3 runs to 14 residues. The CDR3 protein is CASSLYSGANVLTF. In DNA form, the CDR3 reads TGCGCCAGCAGCTTGTATTCTGGGGCCAACGTCCTGACTTTC.

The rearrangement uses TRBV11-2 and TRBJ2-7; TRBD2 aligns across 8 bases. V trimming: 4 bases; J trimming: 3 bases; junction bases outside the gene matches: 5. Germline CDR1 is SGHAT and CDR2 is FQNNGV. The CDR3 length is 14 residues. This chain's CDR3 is CASSSYREGYEQYF. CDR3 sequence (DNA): TGTGCCAGCAGCTCTTATCGGGAGGGCTACGAGCAGTACTTC. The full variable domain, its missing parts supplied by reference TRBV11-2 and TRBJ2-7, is EAGVAQSPRYKIIEKRQSVAFWCNPISGHATLYWYQQILGQGPKLLIQFQNNGVVDDSQLPKDRFSAERLKGVDSTLKIQPAKLEDSAVYLCASSSYREGYEQYFGPGTRLTVT.

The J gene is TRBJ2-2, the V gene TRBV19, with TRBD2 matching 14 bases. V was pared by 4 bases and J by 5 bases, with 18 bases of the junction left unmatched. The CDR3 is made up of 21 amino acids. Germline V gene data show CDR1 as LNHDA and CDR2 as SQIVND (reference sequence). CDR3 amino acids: CASSTRRSPGLAGAWTGELFF. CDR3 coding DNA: TGTGCCAGTAGTACAAGGAGGAGTCCGGGACTAGCGGGGGCGTGGACCGGGGAGCTGTTTTTT.

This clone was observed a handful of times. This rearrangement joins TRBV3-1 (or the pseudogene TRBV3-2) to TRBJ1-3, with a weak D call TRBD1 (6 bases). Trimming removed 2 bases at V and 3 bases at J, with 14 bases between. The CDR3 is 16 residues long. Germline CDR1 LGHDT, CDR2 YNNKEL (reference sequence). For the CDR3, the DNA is TGTGCCAGCAGCCAATGGATAACAGGGAATGGAAACACCATATATTTT. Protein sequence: CASSQWITGNGNTIYF.

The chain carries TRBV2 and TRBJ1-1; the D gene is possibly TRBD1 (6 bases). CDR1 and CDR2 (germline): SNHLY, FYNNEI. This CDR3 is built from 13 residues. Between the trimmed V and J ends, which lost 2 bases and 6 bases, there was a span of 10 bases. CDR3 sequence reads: CASSESGASEAFF. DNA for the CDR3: TGTGCCAGCAGTGAATCAGGGGCTTCTGAAGCTTTCTTT.

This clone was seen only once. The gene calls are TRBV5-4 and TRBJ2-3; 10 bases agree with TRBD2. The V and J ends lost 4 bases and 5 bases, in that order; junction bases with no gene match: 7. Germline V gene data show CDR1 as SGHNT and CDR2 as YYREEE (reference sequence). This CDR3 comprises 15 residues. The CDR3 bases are TGTGCCAGCAGCGACCAGCGGGAGGGCCAAGATACGCAGTATTTT. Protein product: CASSDQREGQDTQYF.

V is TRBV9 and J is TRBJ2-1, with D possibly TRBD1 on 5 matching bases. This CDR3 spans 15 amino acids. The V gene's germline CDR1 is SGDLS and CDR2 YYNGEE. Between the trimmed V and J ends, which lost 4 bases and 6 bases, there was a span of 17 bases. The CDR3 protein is CASSSVGSGANEQFF. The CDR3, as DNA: TGTGCCAGCAGCTCAGTGGGTAGTGGGGCCAATGAGCAGTTCTTC.

In DNA, the CDR3 is TGTGCCAGCACCTATAGACAGGGAGCCACCGGGGAGCTGTTTTTT. Residues: CASTYRQGATGELFF. The V call is TRBV7-9, the J call TRBJ2-2, with 7 bases lining up with TRBD1. Germline V CDR1 and CDR2: SEHNR, FQNEAQ (reference sequence). V shed 7 bases, J shed 4 bases, and the junction held 9 bases outside the gene matches. This CDR3 region has 15 residues.

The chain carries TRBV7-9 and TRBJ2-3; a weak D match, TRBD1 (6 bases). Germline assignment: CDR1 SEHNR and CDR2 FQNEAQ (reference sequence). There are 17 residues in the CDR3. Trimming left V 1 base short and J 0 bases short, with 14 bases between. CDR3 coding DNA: TGTGCCAGCAGCTTAGGAGGGACATGGGGTAGCACAGATACGCAGTATTTT. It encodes CASSLGGTWGSTDTQYF.

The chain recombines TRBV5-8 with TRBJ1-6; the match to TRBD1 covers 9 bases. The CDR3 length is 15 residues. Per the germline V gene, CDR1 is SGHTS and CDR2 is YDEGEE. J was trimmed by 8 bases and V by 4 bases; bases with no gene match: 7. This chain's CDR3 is CASSVPGQGHSPLHF. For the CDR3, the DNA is TGTGCCAGCAGCGTGCCGGGACAGGGACATTCACCCCTCCACTTT.

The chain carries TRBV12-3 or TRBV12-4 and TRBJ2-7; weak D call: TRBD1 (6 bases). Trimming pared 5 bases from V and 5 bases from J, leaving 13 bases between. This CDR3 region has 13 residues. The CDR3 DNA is TGTGCCAGCAGTATCCTACAGGGCCACGAGCAGTACTTC. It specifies CASSILQGHEQYF.

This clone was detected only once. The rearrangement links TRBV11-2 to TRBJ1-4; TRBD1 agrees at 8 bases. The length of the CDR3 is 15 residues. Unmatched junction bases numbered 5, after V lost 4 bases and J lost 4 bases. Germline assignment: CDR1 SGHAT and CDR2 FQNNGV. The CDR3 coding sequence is TGTGCCAGCAGCTCCCAGGGGGCGGGTAATGAAAAACTGTTTTTT. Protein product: CASSSQGAGNEKLFF.

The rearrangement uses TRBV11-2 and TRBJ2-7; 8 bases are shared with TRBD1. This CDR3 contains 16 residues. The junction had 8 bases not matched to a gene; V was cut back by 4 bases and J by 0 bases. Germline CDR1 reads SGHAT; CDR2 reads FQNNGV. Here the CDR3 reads CASSYPTGTGSYEQYF. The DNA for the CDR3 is TGTGCCAGCAGCTATCCTACCGGGACAGGCTCCTACGAGCAGTACTTC.

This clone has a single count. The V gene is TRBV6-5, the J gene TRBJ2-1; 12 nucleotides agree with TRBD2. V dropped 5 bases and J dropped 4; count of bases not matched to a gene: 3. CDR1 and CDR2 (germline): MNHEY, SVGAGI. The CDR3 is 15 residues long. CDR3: CASSRTSGNYNEQFF. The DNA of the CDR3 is TGTGCCAGCAGTCGGACTAGCGGGAATTACAATGAGCAGTTCTTC.

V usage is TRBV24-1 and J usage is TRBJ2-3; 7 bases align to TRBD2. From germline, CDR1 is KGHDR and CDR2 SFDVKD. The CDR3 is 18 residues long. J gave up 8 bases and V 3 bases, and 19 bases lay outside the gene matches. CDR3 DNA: TGTGCCACCAGTGATCCCCCATCCGCGGCTAGCGGAGAGGGTACGCAGTATTTT. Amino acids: CATSDPPSAASGEGTQYF.

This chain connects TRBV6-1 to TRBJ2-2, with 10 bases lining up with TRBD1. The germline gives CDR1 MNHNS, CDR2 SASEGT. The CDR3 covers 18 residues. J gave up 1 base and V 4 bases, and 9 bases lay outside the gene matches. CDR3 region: CASSGGTGAKGNTGELFF. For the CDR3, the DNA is TGTGCCAGCAGTGGAGGGACAGGGGCCAAAGGGAACACCGGGGAGCTGTTTTTT.

The CDR3 spells CASSRATGDEQYF. DNA for the CDR3: TGTGCCAGCAGTCGCGCGACAGGGGACGAGCAGTACTTC. This sequence joins TRBV6-6 and TRBJ2-7; 8 nucleotides agree with TRBD1. The V gene end was trimmed by 5 bases and the J gene end by 5 bases; junction bases not matched to a gene: 5. The CDR3 has 13 residues. The germline V gene has CDR1 MNHNY and CDR2 SVGAGI (reference sequence).

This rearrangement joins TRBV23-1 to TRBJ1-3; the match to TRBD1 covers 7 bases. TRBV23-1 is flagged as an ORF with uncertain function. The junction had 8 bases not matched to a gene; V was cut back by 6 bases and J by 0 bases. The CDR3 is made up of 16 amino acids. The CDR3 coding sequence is TGCGCCAGCAGCCCCCGGGACAGAGTCTCTGGAAACACCATATATTTT. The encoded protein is CASSPRDRVSGNTIYF.

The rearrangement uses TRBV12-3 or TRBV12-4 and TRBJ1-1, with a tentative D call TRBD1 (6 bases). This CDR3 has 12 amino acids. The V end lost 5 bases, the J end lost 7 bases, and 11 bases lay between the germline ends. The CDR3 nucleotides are TGTGCCAGCAGTACCACAGGGTATGAAGCTTTCTTT. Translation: CASSTTGYEAFF.

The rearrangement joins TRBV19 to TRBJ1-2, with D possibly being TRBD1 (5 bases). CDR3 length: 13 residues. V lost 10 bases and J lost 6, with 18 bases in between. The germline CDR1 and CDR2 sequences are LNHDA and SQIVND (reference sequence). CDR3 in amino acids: CAITDSLGHGYTF. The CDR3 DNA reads TGTGCCATTACCGACTCACTGGGGCATGGCTACACCTTC.

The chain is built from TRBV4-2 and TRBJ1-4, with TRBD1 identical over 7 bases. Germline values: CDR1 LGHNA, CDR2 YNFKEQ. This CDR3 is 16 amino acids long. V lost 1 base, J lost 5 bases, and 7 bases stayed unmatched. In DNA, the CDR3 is TGTGCCAGCAGCCAAGCCCAGGGACAGACAAATGAAAAACTGTTTTTT. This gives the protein CASSQAQGQTNEKLFF.

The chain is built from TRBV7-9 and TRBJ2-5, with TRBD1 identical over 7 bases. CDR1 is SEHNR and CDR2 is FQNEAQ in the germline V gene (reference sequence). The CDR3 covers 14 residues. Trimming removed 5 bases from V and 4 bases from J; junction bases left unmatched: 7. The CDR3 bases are TGTGCCAGCAGCACCACAAACAGGGGAGAGACCCAGTACTTC. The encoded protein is CASSTTNRGETQYF.

CDR3: CASSEGLGAGELFF. The DNA for the CDR3 is TGTGCCAGCAGCGAGGGACTAGGGGCCGGGGAGCTGTTTTTT. The rearrangement joins TRBV7-9 to TRBJ2-2, with 8 nucleotides matching TRBD2. CDR1 and CDR2 from the germline V gene are SEHNR and FQNEAQ (reference sequence). The ends lost 5 bases at V and 6 bases at J; junction bases unmatched: 5. This CDR3 comprises 14 residues.

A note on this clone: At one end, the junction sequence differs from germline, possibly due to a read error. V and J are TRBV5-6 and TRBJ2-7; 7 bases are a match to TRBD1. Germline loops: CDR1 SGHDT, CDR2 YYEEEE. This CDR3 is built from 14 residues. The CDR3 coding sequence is TGTGCCAGCAGATTGGGACAGATTTCCTACGAGCAGTACTTC. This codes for CASRLGQISYEQYF.

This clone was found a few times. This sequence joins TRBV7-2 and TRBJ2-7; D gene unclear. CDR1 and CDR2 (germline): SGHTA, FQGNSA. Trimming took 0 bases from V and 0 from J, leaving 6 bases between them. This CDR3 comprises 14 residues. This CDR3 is CASSLAHSSYEQYF. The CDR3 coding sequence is TGTGCCAGCAGCTTAGCGCACAGCTCCTACGAGCAGTACTTC.

The CDR3, as DNA: TGCAGCGTTGGGTTAATGGCGGGTCTCACAGATACGCAGTATTTT. Translating gives CSVGLMAGLTDTQYF. V gene TRBV29-1 combines with J gene TRBJ2-3, with D tentatively TRBD2 (5 bases). V dropped 4 bases and J dropped 2 bases, with 16 bases sitting between them. Germline V lookup: CDR1 SQVTM, CDR2 ANQGSEA. The CDR3 length is 15 residues.

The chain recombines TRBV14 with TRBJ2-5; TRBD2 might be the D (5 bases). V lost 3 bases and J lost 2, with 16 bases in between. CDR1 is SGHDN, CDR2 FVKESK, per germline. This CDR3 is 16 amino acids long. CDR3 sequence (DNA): TGTGCCAGCAGCCACCAAAGGAGGAGGATTCAAGAGACCCAGTACTTC. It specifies CASSHQRRRIQETQYF.

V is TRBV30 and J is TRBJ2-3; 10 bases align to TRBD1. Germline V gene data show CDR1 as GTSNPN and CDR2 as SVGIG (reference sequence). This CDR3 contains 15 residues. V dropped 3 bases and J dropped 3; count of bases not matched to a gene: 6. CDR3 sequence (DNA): TGTGCCTGGAGAGGGGACAGGGGAGGGACAGATACGCAGTATTTT. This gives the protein CAWRGDRGGTDTQYF.